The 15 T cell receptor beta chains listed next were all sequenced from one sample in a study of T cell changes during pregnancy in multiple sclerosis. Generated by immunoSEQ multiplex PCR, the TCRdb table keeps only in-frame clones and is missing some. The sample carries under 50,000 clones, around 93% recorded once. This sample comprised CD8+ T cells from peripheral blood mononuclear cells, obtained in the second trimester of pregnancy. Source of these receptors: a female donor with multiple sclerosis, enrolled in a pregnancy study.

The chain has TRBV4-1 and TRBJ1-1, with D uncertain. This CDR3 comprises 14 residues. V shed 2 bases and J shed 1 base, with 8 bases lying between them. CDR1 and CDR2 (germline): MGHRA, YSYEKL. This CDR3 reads CASSQTSGNTEAFF. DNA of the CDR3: TGCGCCAGCAGCCAAACTTCAGGGAACACTGAAGCTTTCTTT.

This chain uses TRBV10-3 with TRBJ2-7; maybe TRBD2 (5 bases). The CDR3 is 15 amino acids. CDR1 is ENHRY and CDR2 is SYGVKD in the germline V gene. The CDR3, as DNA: TGTGCATCAATCGAAAGGGATTTGGGAGCGGACGAGCAGTACTTC. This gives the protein CASIERDLGADEQYF.

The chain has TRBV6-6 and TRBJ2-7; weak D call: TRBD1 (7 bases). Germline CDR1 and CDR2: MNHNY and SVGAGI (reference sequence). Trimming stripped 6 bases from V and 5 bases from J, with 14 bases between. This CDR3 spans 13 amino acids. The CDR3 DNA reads TGTGCCAGCAGCGGGCAGGGGGGAAACGAGCAGTACTTC. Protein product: CASSGQGGNEQYF.

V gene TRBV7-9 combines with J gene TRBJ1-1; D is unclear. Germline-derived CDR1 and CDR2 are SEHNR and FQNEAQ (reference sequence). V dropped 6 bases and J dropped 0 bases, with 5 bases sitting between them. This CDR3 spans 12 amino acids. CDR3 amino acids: CASRTLNTEAFF. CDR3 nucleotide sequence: TGTGCCAGCAGAACACTGAACACTGAAGCTTTCTTT. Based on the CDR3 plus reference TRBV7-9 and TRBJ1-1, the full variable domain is DTGVSQNPRHKITKRGQNVTFRCDPISEHNRLYWYRQTLGQGPEFLTYFQNEAQLEKSRLLSDRFSAERPKGSFSTLEIQRTEQGDSAMYLCASRTLNTEAFFGQGTRLTVV.

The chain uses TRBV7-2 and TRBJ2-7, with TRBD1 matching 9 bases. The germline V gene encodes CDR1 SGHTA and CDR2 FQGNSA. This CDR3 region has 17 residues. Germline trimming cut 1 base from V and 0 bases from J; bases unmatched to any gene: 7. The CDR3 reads CASSLVPPTGGSYEQYF. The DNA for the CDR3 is TGTGCCAGCAGCTTAGTCCCACCGACAGGGGGCTCCTACGAGCAGTACTTC.

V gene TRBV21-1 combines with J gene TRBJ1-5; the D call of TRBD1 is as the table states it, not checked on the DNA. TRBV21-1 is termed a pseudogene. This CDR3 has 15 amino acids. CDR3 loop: CASSLDYRVVQPQHF. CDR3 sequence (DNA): TGTGCCAGCAGTCTGGATTACAGGGTTGTTCAGCCCCAGCATTTT.

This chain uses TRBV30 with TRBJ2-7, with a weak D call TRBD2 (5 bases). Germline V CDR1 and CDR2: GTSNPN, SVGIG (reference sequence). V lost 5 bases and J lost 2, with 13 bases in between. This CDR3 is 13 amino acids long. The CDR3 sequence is CAWSPRGTYEQYF. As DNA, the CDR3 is TGTGCCTGGTCCCCCCGGGGAACCTACGAGCAGTACTTC. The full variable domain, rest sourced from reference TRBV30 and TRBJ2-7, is SQTIHQWPATLVQPVGSPLSLECTVEGTSNPNLYWYRQAAGRGLQLLFYSVGIGQISSEVPQNLSASRPQDRQFILSSKKLLLSDSGFYLCAWSPRGTYEQYFGPGTRLTVT.

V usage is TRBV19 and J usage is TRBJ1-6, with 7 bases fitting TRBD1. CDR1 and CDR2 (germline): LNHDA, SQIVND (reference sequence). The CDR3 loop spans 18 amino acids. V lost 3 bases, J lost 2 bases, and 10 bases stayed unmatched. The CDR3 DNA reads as TGTGCCAGTAGTATCCGTAACAGGGGAGAAACCTATAATTCACCCCTCCACTTT. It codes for CASSIRNRGETYNSPLHF.

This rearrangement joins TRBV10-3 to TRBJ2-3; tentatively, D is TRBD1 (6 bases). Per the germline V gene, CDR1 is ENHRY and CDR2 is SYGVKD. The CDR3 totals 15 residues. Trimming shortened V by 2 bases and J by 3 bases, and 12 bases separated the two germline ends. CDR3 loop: CAISELGQRTDTQYF. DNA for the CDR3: TGTGCCATCAGTGAGCTAGGACAGAGAACAGATACGCAGTATTTT.

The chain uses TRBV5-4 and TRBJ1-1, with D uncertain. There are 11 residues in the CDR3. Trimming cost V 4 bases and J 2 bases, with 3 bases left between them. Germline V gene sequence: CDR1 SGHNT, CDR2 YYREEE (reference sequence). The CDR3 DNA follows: TGTGCCAGCAGCCAAAACACTGAAGCTTTCTTT. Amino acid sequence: CASSQNTEAFF.

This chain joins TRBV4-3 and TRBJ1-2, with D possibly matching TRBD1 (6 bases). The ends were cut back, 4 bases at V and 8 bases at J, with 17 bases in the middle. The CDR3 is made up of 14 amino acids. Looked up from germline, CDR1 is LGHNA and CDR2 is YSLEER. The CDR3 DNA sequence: TGCGCCAGCAGCCCCTCGCGCGGGGGGCGGGGCTACACCTTC. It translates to CASSPSRGGRGYTF.

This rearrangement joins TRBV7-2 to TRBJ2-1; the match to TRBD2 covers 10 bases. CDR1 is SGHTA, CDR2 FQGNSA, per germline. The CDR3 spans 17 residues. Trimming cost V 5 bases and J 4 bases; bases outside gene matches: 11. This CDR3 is CASSQISGGALYNEQFF. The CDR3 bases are TGTGCCAGCAGCCAGATAAGCGGGGGGGCCCTATACAATGAGCAGTTCTTC.

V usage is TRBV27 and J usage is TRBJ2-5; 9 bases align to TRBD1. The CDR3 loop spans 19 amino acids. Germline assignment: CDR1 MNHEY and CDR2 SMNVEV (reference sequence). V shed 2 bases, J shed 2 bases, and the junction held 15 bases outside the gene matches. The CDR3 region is CASSLLGQGKTGRQETQYF. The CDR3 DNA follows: TGTGCCAGCAGTTTACTGGGACAGGGAAAAACTGGGAGGCAAGAGACCCAGTACTTC.

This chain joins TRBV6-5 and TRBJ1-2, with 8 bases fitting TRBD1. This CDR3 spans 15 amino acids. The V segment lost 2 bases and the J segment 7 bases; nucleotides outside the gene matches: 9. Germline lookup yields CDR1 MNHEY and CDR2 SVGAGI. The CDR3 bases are TGTGCCAGCAGTTACCAACCAGGGGGCTTCGGTGGCTACACCTTC. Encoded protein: CASSYQPGGFGGYTF.

CDR3 region: CASSPRGVRRAEAFF. The DNA of the CDR3 is TGTGCCAGCAGCCCTCGCGGTGTGAGGAGAGCTGAAGCTTTCTTT. V and J are TRBV27 and TRBJ1-1; D remains ambiguous. Trimming shortened V by 6 bases and J by 6 bases, and 20 bases separated the two germline ends. This CDR3 contains 15 residues. The germline V gene has CDR1 MNHEY and CDR2 SMNVEV (reference sequence).